This T cell receptor beta chain was identified during a study of shared clonotypes between healthy human individuals. About the research overall: A donor's plate count was three for CD4 naive and three for CD4 memory; CD8 naive had two and CD8 memory one.

Generated by immunoSEQ multiplex PCR, the TCRdb table keeps only in-frame clones and is missing some. Found here are roughly 1,100,000 clones, roughly 75% of them singletons; the top ten hold approximately 1.5%. V was clipped by 3 bases and J by 8 bases; unmatched bases: 7. This CDR3 spans 14 amino acids. The germline V gene encodes CDR1 GTSNPN and CDR2 SVGIG (reference sequence). The rearrangement uses TRBV30 and TRBJ1-4; 9 positions match TRBD1. The sample was memory CD4+ T cells sorted from blood. Documented subset: CD45RA-negative fraction. This TCR was sampled from a man in his late teens or twenties in good health. CDR3 loop: CAWRGTGKHEKLFF. The CDR3 bases are TGTGCCTGGAGGGGGACAGGGAAACACGAAAAACTGTTTTTT.